Listed below are T cell receptor beta chains from one sample, sequenced in a study of cytomegalovirus exposure and HLA in healthy donors. Data came from immunoSEQ multiplex PCR; TCRdb stores just in-frame clones and leaves some out. This sample yields about 180,000 clones, of which about 85% are seen a single time; more than 1.1% belongs to the top ten. The sample consisted of PBMCs. These receptors were taken from a girl aged 10-17 years in good health and CMV-seropositive. CDR3s leave out the opening cysteine and the closing phenylalanine or tryptophan. Each record gives: V gene, J gene, CDR3 protein.

v_gene: TRBV7-8; j_gene: TRBJ1-4; CDR3aa: ASSLVTGARNEKLF
v_gene: TRBV30; j_gene: TRBJ1-4; CDR3aa: AWSTGPNEKLF
v_gene: TRBV4-3; j_gene: TRBJ2-2; CDR3aa: ASTPSVGPGELF
v_gene: TRBV6-1; j_gene: TRBJ2-1; CDR3aa: ASSAFPRGSSYEQF
v_gene: TRBV19; j_gene: TRBJ1-2; CDR3aa: ASSDREIDGYT
v_gene: TRBV10-1; j_gene: TRBJ1-4; CDR3aa: ASSVGTRNEKLF
v_gene: TRBV2; j_gene: TRBJ2-1; CDR3aa: ASRGSSDHNEQF
v_gene: TRBV2; j_gene: TRBJ2-7; CDR3aa: ASRAGLAGPYEQY
v_gene: TRBV7-9; j_gene: TRBJ2-7; CDR3aa: ASSSSVPEQY
v_gene: TRBV11-2; j_gene: TRBJ2-7; CDR3aa: ASSLVSGEGYEQY
v_gene: TRBV9; j_gene: TRBJ2-3; CDR3aa: ASSGRQTGWVTDTQY
v_gene: TRBV28; j_gene: TRBJ1-1; CDR3aa: ASSSPQTFSEAF
v_gene: TRBV6-4; j_gene: TRBJ2-1; CDR3aa: ASSERGGSDNEQF
v_gene: TRBV7-9; j_gene: TRBJ2-1; CDR3aa: ASSLDPASAHNEQF
v_gene: TRBV7-6; j_gene: TRBJ1-1; CDR3aa: ASSLGTEIMNTEAF
v_gene: TRBV4-1; j_gene: TRBJ1-2; CDR3aa: ASSVTFTGAHYGYT
v_gene: TRBV6-1; j_gene: TRBJ1-2; CDR3aa: ASISPGEADYGYT
v_gene: TRBV6-5; j_gene: TRBJ1-1; CDR3aa: ASSYYPPLTGTEAF
v_gene: TRBV15; j_gene: TRBJ2-5; CDR3aa: ATSRAGQGGETQY
v_gene: TRBV5-1; j_gene: TRBJ2-1; CDR3aa: ASTGGQGFYNEQF
v_gene: TRBV6-6; j_gene: TRBJ2-1; CDR3aa: ASSYVAGNEQF
v_gene: TRBV7-2; j_gene: TRBJ2-2; CDR3aa: ASSLVRGAVGELF
v_gene: TRBV30; j_gene: TRBJ2-1; CDR3aa: AWSSFEGRFSEQF
v_gene: TRBV11-1; j_gene: TRBJ2-1; CDR3aa: ASSEGTGGGEQF
v_gene: TRBV7-9; j_gene: TRBJ2-5; CDR3aa: ASSPGSLTGKYQETQY
v_gene: TRBV11-2; j_gene: TRBJ2-7; CDR3aa: ASQPSRGRAYEQY
v_gene: TRBV7-9; j_gene: TRBJ2-5; CDR3aa: ASSLALTVQETQY
v_gene: TRBV4-1; j_gene: TRBJ1-1; CDR3aa: ASSQVQEAAEAF
v_gene: TRBV4-1; j_gene: TRBJ2-3; CDR3aa: ASSPLVGTDTQY
v_gene: TRBV2; j_gene: TRBJ2-5; CDR3aa: ASSEGGGGETQY
v_gene: TRBV7-9; j_gene: TRBJ2-5; CDR3aa: ASSLEGWSSGRLQETQY
v_gene: TRBV6-5; j_gene: TRBJ2-5; CDR3aa: ASRGGTQY
v_gene: TRBV5-4; j_gene: TRBJ1-1; CDR3aa: ASSPRTEMNTEAF
v_gene: TRBV6-6; j_gene: TRBJ2-7; CDR3aa: ASSGDSESYEQY
v_gene: TRBV28; j_gene: TRBJ2-7; CDR3aa: ASSLLVRLYEQY
v_gene: TRBV29-1; j_gene: TRBJ1-1; CDR3aa: SVFGGPEVGNTEAF
v_gene: TRBV7-2; j_gene: TRBJ2-5; CDR3aa: ASSLGAPGREETQY
v_gene: TRBV5-7; j_gene: TRBJ1-1; CDR3aa: ASSLAQQGGTEAF
v_gene: TRBV7-9; j_gene: TRBJ2-7; CDR3aa: ATSGQIHEQY
v_gene: TRBV9; j_gene: TRBJ2-1; CDR3aa: ASSAGLATYNEQF
v_gene: TRBV7-6; j_gene: TRBJ2-7; CDR3aa: ASSPDGGLDYEQY
v_gene: TRBV5-6; j_gene: TRBJ1-2; CDR3aa: ASSLSPGQGDYGYT
v_gene: TRBV5-4; j_gene: TRBJ2-5; CDR3aa: ASRLGVEGAETQY
v_gene: TRBV18; j_gene: TRBJ2-7; CDR3aa: ASSPDRAAYEQY